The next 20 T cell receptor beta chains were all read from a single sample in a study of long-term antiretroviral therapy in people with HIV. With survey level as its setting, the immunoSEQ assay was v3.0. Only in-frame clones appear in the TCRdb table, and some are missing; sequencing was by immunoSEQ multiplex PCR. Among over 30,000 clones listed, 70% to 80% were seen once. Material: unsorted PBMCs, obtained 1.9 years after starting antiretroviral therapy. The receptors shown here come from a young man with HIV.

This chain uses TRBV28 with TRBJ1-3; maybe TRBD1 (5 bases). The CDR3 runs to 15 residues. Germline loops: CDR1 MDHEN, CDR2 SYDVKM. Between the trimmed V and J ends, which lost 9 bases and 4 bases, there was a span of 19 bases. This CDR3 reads CARSGMGPGGNTIYF. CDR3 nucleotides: TGTGCCAGGTCCGGTATGGGGCCCGGAGGAAACACCATATATTTT. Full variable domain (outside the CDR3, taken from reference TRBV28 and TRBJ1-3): DVKVTQSSRYLVKRTGEKVFLECVQDMDHENMFWYRQDPGLGLRLIYFSYDVKMKEKGDIPEGYSVSREKKERFSLILESASTNQTSMYLCARSGMGPGGNTIYFGEGSWLTVV.

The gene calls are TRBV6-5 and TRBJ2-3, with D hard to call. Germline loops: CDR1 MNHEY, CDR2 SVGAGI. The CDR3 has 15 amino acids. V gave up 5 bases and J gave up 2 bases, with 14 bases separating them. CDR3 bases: TGTGCCAGCAGTGGGATTGGGTTAGCCACAGATACGCAGTATTTT. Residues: CASSGIGLATDTQYF.

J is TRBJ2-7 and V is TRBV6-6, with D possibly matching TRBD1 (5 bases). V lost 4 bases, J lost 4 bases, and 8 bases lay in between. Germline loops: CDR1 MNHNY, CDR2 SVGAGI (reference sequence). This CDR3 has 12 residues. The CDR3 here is CASSSQGYEQYV. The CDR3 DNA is TGTGCCAGCAGTTCCCAGGGTTACGAGCAGTACGTC.

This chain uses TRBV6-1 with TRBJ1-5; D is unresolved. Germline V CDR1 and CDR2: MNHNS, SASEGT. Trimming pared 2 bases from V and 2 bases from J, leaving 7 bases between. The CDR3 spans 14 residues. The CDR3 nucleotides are TGTGCCAGCAGTGAAACCGGAGGCAATCAGCCCCAGCATTTT. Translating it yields CASSETGGNQPQHF.

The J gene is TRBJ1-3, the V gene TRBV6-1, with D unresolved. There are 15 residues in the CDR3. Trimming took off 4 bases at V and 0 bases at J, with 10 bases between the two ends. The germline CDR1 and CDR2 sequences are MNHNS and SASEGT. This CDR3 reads CASSVGVISGNTIYF. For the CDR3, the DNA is TGTGCCAGCAGTGTTGGGGTTATCTCTGGAAACACCATATATTTT.

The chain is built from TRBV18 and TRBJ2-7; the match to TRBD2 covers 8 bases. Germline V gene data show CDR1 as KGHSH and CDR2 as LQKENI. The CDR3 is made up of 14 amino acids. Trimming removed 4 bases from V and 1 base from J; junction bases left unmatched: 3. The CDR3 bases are TGTGCCAGCTCACTTACGGGGGGGTCCTACGAGCAGTACTTC. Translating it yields CASSLTGGSYEQYF.

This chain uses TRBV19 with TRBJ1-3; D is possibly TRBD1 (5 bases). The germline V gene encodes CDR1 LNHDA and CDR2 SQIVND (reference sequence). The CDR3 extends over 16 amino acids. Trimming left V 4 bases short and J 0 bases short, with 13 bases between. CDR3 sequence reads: CASSKGRQRSGNTIYF. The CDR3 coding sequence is TGTGCCAGTAGTAAGGGGAGACAGCGCTCTGGAAACACCATATATTTT.

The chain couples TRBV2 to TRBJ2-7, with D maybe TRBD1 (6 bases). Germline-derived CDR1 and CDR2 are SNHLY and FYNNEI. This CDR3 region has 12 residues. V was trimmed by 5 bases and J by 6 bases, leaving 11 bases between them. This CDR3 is CASSSGAGEQYF. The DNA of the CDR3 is TGTGCCAGCAGTTCAGGGGCTGGCGAGCAGTACTTC.

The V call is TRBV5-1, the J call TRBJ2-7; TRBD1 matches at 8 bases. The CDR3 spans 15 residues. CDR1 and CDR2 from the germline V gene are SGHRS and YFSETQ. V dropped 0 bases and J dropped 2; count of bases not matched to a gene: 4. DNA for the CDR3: TGCGCCAGCAGCTTGGCTCAGGGGGCCACCTACGAGCAGTACTTC. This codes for CASSLAQGATYEQYF.

As DNA, the CDR3 is TGCAGCTCCAAGGCGGGATTTCAAGAGACCCAGTACTTC. Amino acid sequence: CSSKAGFQETQYF. The chain links TRBV29-1 to TRBJ2-5; possibly TRBD2 for D (6 bases). V lost 8 bases, J lost 2 bases, and 15 bases lay in between. The CDR3 covers 13 residues. CDR1 SQVTM and CDR2 ANQGSEA come from the germline V gene.

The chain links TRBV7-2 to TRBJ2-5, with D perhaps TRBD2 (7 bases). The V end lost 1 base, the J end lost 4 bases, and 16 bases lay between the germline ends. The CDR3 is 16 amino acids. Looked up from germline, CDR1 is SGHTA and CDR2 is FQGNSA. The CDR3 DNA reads TGTGCCAGCAGCTTAGAGTGGGGGGGCCAGGGAGAGACCCAGTACTTC. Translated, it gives CASSLEWGGQGETQYF.

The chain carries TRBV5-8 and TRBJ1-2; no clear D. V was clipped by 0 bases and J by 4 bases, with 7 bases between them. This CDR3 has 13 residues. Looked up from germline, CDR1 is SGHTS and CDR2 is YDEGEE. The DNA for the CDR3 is TGTGCCAGCAGCTTGGGGAGGGCCTATGGCTACACCTTC. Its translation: CASSLGRAYGYTF.

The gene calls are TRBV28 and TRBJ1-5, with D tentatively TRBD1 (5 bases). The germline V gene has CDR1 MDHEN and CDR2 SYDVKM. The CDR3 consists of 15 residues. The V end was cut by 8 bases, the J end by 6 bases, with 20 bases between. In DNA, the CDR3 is TGTGCCAGCTATTCCAGGGTAATTGGAGTTCAGCCCCAGCATTTT. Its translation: CASYSRVIGVQPQHF. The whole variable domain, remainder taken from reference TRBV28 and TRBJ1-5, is DVKVTQSSRYLVKRTGEKVFLECVQDMDHENMFWYRQDPGLGLRLIYFSYDVKMKEKGDIPEGYSVSREKKERFSLILESASTNQTSMYLCASYSRVIGVQPQHFGDGTRLSIL.

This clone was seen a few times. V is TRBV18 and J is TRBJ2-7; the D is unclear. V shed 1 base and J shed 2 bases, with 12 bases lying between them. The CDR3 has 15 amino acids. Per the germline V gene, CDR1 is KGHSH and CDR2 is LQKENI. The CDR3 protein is CASSPQVGPTYEQYV. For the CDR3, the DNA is TGTGCCAGCTCACCACAGGTCGGTCCCACCTACGAGCAGTACGTC.

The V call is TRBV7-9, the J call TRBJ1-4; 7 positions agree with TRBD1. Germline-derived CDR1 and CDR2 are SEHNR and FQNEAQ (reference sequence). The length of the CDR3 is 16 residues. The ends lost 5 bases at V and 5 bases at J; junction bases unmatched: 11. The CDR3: CASSLTTGEGNEKLFF. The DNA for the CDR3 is TGTGCCAGCAGCCTCACAACAGGGGAAGGCAATGAAAAACTGTTTTTT.

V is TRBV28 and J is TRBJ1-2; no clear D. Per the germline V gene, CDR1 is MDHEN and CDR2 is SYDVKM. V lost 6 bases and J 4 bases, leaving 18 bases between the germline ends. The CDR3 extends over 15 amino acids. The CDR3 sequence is CASSHSREGGYGYTF. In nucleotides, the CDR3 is TGTGCCAGCAGCCACTCGCGGGAGGGTGGCTATGGCTACACCTTC.

The CDR3 here is CASSPNRAGTDTQYF. The CDR3 coding sequence is TGTGCCAGCTCACCAAACAGGGCCGGCACAGATACGCAGTATTTT. V gene TRBV18 combines with J gene TRBJ2-3; a weak D match, TRBD1 (6 bases). This CDR3 region has 15 residues. Germline V gene sequence: CDR1 KGHSH, CDR2 LQKENI. The germline V and J ends were trimmed by 2 bases and 1 base, with 10 bases remaining between them.

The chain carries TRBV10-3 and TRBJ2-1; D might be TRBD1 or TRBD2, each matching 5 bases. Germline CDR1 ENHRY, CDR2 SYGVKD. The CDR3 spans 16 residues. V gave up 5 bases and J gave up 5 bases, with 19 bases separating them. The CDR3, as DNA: TGTGCCATCAGTTCTAGGGACGGCGCCGGCGACAATGAGCAGTTCTTC. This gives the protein CAISSRDGAGDNEQFF.

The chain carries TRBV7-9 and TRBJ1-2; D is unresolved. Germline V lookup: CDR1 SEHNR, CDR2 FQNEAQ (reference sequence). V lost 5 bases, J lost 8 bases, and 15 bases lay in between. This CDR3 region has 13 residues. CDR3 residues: CASSPTYTGGYTF. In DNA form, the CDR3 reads TGTGCCAGCAGCCCGACCTACACTGGGGGCTACACCTTC.

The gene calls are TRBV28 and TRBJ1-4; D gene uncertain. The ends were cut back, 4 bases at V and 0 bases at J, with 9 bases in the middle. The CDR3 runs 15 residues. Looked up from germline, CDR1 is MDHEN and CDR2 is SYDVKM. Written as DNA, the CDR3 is TGTGCCAGCAGTTGGAACAGCGCAACTAATGAAAAACTGTTTTTT. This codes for CASSWNSATNEKLFF.